This TCR beta chain comes out of a study of spatial heterogeneity in lung cancer. Findings of the study overall: The estimated TCR-seq coverage of tumor T cells amounted to approximately 7.1% when looking at alpha chains and around 13% when looking at beta chains. Mutation counts in tumors were tracked by counts of expanded intratumoral alpha and beta TCRs.

The CDR3 totals 15 residues. Looked up from germline, CDR1 is SGHNT and CDR2 is YYREEE (reference sequence). With V trimmed by 0 bases and J by 5 bases, 5 bases remained unmatched. In this sample, this clonotype turned up many times. Its antigen is undetermined. With the library built for alpha chains, this beta chain is off target and its frequency is not meaningful. The study tagged each TCR cDNA molecule with a unique molecular identifier. TCRdb re-called the 5' RACE reads with MiXCR, one entry per CDR3 protein. This sample has about 7,000 distinct CDR3 sequences, with approximately 14% found just once. As to time point: sample taken at primary tumor resection.

The chain employs TRBV5-4 and TRBJ2-3; 8 bases agree with TRBD2. The TCR sequence derives from a male donor with early-stage non-small cell lung cancer. Sequenced here: lung tumor tissue, sampled at surgery. In nucleotides, the CDR3 is TGTGCCAGCAGCTTGGCGGGGGGGCCCGGAGATACGCAGTATTTT. This sequence encodes CASSLAGGPGDTQYF.